What follows are 22 T cell receptor beta chains derived from one specimen sequenced in a study of molecular identifiers for immune sequencing clone quantification. MiXCR, run by TCRdb on the PCR reads, gives a single entry per CDR3 protein. Of approximately 680,000 distinct CDR3 sequences listed, about 25% are singletons. Sequencing was performed on naive CD8+ T cells from blood, with Jurkat cell RNA spiked in. As to subset: FACS-sorted CD8+CD4-CCR7+CD45RA+ naive T cells. These receptors were taken from a human donor in good health. Some libraries in this study had Jurkat cell RNA spiked in.

In regard to this clonotype: A much larger clone is a single base away; this may be a read error. The chain employs TRBV29-1 and TRBJ2-3; 9 nucleotides match TRBD2. The CDR3 totals 18 residues. Germline CDR1 SQVTM, CDR2 ANQGSEA. Trimming removed 0 bases from V and 5 bases from J; junction bases left unmatched: 15. Here the CDR3 reads CSVEDQREGMRGGDTQYF. CDR3 in DNA: TGCAGCGTTGAAGATCAGCGTGAGGGGATGCGGGGGGGAGATACGCAGTATTTT.

On this clonotype itself: It may be a read error: a sequence one base away is much more abundant. The V gene is TRBV6-5, the J gene TRBJ2-7, with D tentatively TRBD1 (5 bases). This CDR3 region has 15 residues. CDR1 is MNHEY, CDR2 SVGAGI, per germline. With 2 bases removed from V and 5 bases from J, the gap between germline ends came to 16 bases. In DNA, the CDR3 is TGTGCCAGCAGTTACGGCGCAAGGTCCAGGGACGAGCAGTACTTC. Translating gives CASSYGARSRDEQYF.

This clonotype was picked up many times. The V and J genes are TRBV7-9 and TRBJ2-3, with D unclear. Germline assignment: CDR1 SEHNR and CDR2 FQNEAQ (reference sequence). The CDR3 length is 13 residues. V was pared by 2 bases and J by 5 bases, with 8 bases between. CDR3 nucleotide sequence: TGTGCCAGCAGCTTATTGGGGTTAGATACGCAGTATTTT. It translates to CASSLLGLDTQYF.

The chain recombines TRBV20-1 with TRBJ1-1; D call uncertain. V lost 7 bases, J lost 6 bases, and 12 bases lay in between. CDR3 size: 11 residues. CDR1 DFQATT and CDR2 SNEGSKA come from the germline V gene (reference sequence). In DNA form, the CDR3 reads TGCAGTGTTCTTCAGTGGGCTGAAGCTTTCTTT. Translation: CSVLQWAEAFF.

V is TRBV5-6 and J is TRBJ1-1; no clear D gene. Germline V gives CDR1 SGHDT, CDR2 YYEEEE. V lost 0 bases, J lost 8 bases, and 11 bases lay in between. This CDR3 has 13 amino acids. CDR3 sequence reads: CASSLVGSGEAFF. The CDR3 DNA reads TGTGCCAGCAGCTTGGTAGGCTCCGGGGAAGCTTTCTTT.

This chain links TRBV6-2 or TRBV6-3 with TRBJ2-7; tentatively, D is TRBD2 (5 bases). This CDR3 has 14 amino acids. V lost 2 bases and J lost 7, with 15 bases in between. Per germline, CDR1 MNHEY and CDR2 SVGEGT. The CDR3: CASSYTKAGVEQYF. For the CDR3, the DNA is TGTGCCAGCAGTTACACCAAGGCCGGGGTTGAGCAGTACTTC.

This clonotype was seen a few times. The chain couples TRBV29-1 to TRBJ1-1, with 9 positions matching TRBD1. From germline, CDR1 is SQVTM and CDR2 ANQGSEA. V lost 6 bases, J lost 10 bases, and 15 bases stayed unmatched. The CDR3 is 14 amino acids. DNA for the CDR3: TGCAGCGTCCCGCGGACAGGGGATTCCGCAGGAGCTTTCTTT. This encodes CSVPRTGDSAGAFF.

About this clonotype: A clone one base away is much larger, so this may be a read error. Written as DNA, the CDR3 is TGTGCCAGCAGCTCCACTAGCGGGAGCTTTGGGACCAACGTCCTGACTTTC. Its protein product is CASSSTSGSFGTNVLTF. The chain couples TRBV5-3 to TRBJ2-6; 11 positions match TRBD2. TRBV5-3 is an open reading frame, and its role is uncertain. This CDR3 region has 17 residues.

The chain combines TRBV19 with TRBJ2-5; D possibly matches TRBD1 or TRBD2 (5 bases each). Germline V gene lookup returns CDR1 LNHDA and CDR2 SQIVND (reference sequence). This CDR3 has 15 residues. The ends were cut back, 6 bases at V and 5 bases at J, with 19 bases in the middle. The CDR3 loop is CASSLLRGPRETQYF. Here the CDR3 DNA reads TGTGCCAGTAGCCTCCTTAGGGGACCGCGGGAGACCCAGTACTTC.

This clonotype was recorded a few times. CDR3 region: CASSLGIGVNTEAFF. The CDR3, as DNA: TGTGCCAGCAGCTTAGGGATAGGGGTGAACACTGAAGCTTTCTTT. The rearrangement links TRBV7-9 to TRBJ1-1; D is possibly TRBD1 (5 bases). Trimming took off 1 base at V and 0 bases at J, with 9 bases between the two ends. This CDR3 has 15 residues. CDR1 is SEHNR, CDR2 FQNEAQ, per germline (reference sequence).

This clonotype was seen only a few times. This may be a read error, as it is one base from a much larger clone. This rearrangement joins TRBV4-3 to TRBJ2-7; 7 nucleotides line up with TRBD1. The CDR3 totals 14 residues. Per the germline V gene, CDR1 is LGHNA and CDR2 is YSLEER. CDR3 DNA: TGCGCCCGCAGCCAAGTTCGACAGGGACCCGAGCAGTACTTC. It translates to CARSQVRQGPEQYF.

This clonotype was seen ten or more times. The CDR3 coding sequence is TGTGCCAGCAGCACTACTAGCGGGGGGCCAAAAACGGTAGAGACCCAGTACTTC. Translated, it gives CASSTTSGGPKTVETQYF. The chain joins TRBV7-9 to TRBJ2-5, with TRBD2 matching over 12 bases. This CDR3 region has 18 residues. Germline V gene data show CDR1 as SEHNR and CDR2 as FQNEAQ (reference sequence). The V and J ends lost 5 bases and 4 bases, in that order; junction bases with no gene match: 14.

The genes are TRBV20-1 and TRBJ2-7, with D possibly matching TRBD2 (5 bases). The germline V and J ends were trimmed by 2 bases and 2 bases, with 13 bases remaining between them. The germline gives CDR1 DFQATT, CDR2 SNEGSKA (reference sequence). The CDR3 loop spans 14 amino acids. CDR3: CSARSNEGTYEQYF. Here the CDR3 DNA reads TGCAGTGCTAGATCGAACGAGGGAACCTACGAGCAGTACTTC.

The chain links TRBV27 to TRBJ2-7; D is unclear. Trimming took 0 bases from V and 4 from J, leaving 7 bases between them. The CDR3 length is 13 residues. Germline V gene data show CDR1 as MNHEY and CDR2 as SMNVEV (reference sequence). The DNA for the CDR3 is TGTGCCAGCAGTTTATCCGCGTTGTACGAGCAGTACTTC. This codes for CASSLSALYEQYF.

At least ten counts were recorded for this clonotype. The rearrangement uses TRBV6-2 or TRBV6-3 and TRBJ1-5; D unclear. Germline V CDR1 and CDR2: MNHEY, SVGEGT. The ends were cut back, 4 bases at V and 0 bases at J, with 13 bases in the middle. The CDR3 spans 16 residues. The CDR3 loop reads CASSSPGLSSNQPQHF. CDR3 DNA sequence: TGTGCCAGCAGTTCGCCAGGACTGAGTAGCAATCAGCCCCAGCATTTT.

This clonotype was observed many times. This rearrangement joins TRBV4-1 to TRBJ2-3; TRBD1 might be the D (6 bases). The germline V gene has CDR1 MGHRA and CDR2 YSYEKL. The V gene lost 0 bases and the J gene lost 6 bases, with 10 bases spanning the gap. CDR3 length equals 14 residues. CDR3: CASSQDSGEDTQYF. CDR3 in DNA: TGCGCCAGCAGCCAAGATTCAGGGGAGGATACGCAGTATTTT.

Comments on this clonotype: A read error may explain this, as a much larger clone is one base away. For the CDR3, the DNA is TGTGCCGGCAGCCGGACTAGCGGGGAGTCAGATACGCAGTATTTT. This sequence encodes CAGSRTSGESDTQYF. The chain couples TRBV7-8 to TRBJ2-3, with TRBD2 matching 12 bases. The germline V gene encodes CDR1 SGHVS and CDR2 FQNEAQ. The length of the CDR3 is 15 residues.

The V call is TRBV7-9, the J call TRBJ2-7; 11 bases are shared with TRBD1. The germline V gene encodes CDR1 SEHNR and CDR2 FQNEAQ (reference sequence). Trimming took 1 base from V and 3 from J; bases not matched to a gene: 5. The CDR3 runs 16 residues. The CDR3 nucleotides are TGTGCCAGCAGCTTAGTATTCGGGACAGGGGGCTACGAGCAGTACTTC. It codes for CASSLVFGTGGYEQYF. Supplemented by reference TRBV7-9 and TRBJ2-7, the full variable domain reads DTGVSQNPRHKITKRGQNVTFRCDPISEHNRLYWYRQTLGQGPEFLTYFQNEAQLEKSRLLSDRFSAERPKGSFSTLEIQRTEQGDSAMYLCASSLVFGTGGYEQYFGPGTRLTVT.

Many counts were recorded for this clonotype. The chain combines TRBV12-5 with TRBJ2-3; 7 bases are shared with TRBD2. The CDR3 has 15 residues. The ends lost 6 bases at V and 4 bases at J; junction bases unmatched: 10. The V gene's germline CDR1 is LGHNT and CDR2 FRNRAP. CDR3 DNA sequence: TGTGCTAGTGGCTTAACTAGCGAGGTTTCAGATACGCAGTATTTT. This codes for CASGLTSEVSDTQYF.

Regarding this clonotype: It may be a read error: a sequence one base away is much more abundant. The chain is built from TRBV11-3 and TRBJ2-3; 7 bases map to TRBD1. The CDR3 is 14 amino acids. J was trimmed by 4 bases and V by 5 bases; bases with no gene match: 6. Germline V lookup: CDR1 SGHNT, CDR2 YENEEA. CDR3 amino acids: CASSRRTGADTQYF. The DNA for the CDR3 is TGTGCCAGCAGCCGACGGACAGGAGCAGATACGCAGTATTTT.

Ten or more counts support this clonotype. The chain is built from TRBV7-9 and TRBJ1-3; 9 nucleotides line up with TRBD1. Germline lookup yields CDR1 SEHNR and CDR2 FQNEAQ (reference sequence). CDR3 size: 18 residues. Trimming took 5 bases from V and 0 from J; bases not matched to a gene: 11. The CDR3 DNA follows: TGTGCCAGCAGCCGATACGGGACAGGGCTTTACTCTGGAAACACCATATATTTT. Amino acid sequence: CASSRYGTGLYSGNTIYF.

Points on this clonotype: This may arise from a read error, as a much more abundant clone is one base away. The chain links TRBV29-1 to TRBJ2-1; weak D call: TRBD2 (7 bases). The germline V gene has CDR1 SQVTM and CDR2 ANQGSEA. This CDR3 has 14 residues. The CDR3 DNA is TGCAGCGTTCCCAGCGGCGGGGGCATTGATGAGCAGATCTTC. Protein product: CSVPSGGGIDEQIF.